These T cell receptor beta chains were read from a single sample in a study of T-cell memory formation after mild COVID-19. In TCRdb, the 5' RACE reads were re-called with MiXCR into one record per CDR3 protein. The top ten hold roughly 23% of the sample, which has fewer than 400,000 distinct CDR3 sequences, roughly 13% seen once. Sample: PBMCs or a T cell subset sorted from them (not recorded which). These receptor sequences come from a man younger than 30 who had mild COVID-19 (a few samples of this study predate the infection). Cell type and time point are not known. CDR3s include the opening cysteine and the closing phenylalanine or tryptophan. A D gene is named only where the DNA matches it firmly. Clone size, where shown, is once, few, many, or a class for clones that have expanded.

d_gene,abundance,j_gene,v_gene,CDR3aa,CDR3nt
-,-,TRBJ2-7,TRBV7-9,CASRSTPYEQYF,TGTGCCAGCAGGTCGACCCCCTACGAGCAGTACTTC
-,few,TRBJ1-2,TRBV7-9,CASSLNQGIGYGYTF,TGTGCCAGCAGCTTAAACCAGGGGATCGGGTATGGCTACACCTTC
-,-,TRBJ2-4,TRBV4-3,CASSRLQGRAKNIQYF,TGCGCCAGCAGCCGATTACAAGGAAGGGCCAAAAACATTCAGTACTTC
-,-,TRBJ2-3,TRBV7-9,CASSYLVDTQYF,TGTGCCAGCAGCTATTTAGTTGATACGCAGTATTTT
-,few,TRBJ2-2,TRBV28,CASSFIHRETGELFF,TGTGCCAGCAGTTTTATCCACAGGGAAACCGGGGAGCTGTTTTTT
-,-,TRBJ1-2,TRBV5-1,CASTVEAGHPLGYTF,TGCGCCAGCACCGTGGAGGCCGGACACCCGCTGGGCTACACCTTC
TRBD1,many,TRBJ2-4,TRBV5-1,CASSLPQGATVAKNIQYF,TGCGCCAGCAGCTTGCCGCAGGGGGCTACGGTTGCCAAAAACATTCAGTACTTC
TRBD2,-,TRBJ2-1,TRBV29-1,CSVEDTGLANEQFF,TGCAGCGTTGAAGATACGGGACTAGCGAATGAGCAGTTCTTC
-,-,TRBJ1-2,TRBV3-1,CASSLGLGYGYTF,TGTGCCAGCAGCCTCGGGTTGGGGTATGGCTACACCTTC
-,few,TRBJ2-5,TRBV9,CASSAWGIVQETQYF,TGTGCCAGCAGCGCTTGGGGCATTGTCCAAGAGACCCAGTACTTC
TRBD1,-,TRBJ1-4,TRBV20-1,CSAGDRPTEKLFF,TGCAGCGCGGGGGACAGACCGACCGAAAAACTGTTTTTT
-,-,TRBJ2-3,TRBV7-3,CASSSGFVSTDTQYF,TGTGCCAGCAGCTCAGGGTTTGTTAGCACAGATACGCAGTATTTT
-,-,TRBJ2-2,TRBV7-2,CASSSMGIANTGELFF,TGTGCCAGCAGCTCCATGGGGATCGCGAACACCGGGGAGCTGTTTTTT
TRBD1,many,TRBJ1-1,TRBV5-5,CASSLGPTGGTEAFF,TGTGCCAGCAGCTTGGGGCCTACAGGGGGCACTGAAGCTTTCTTT
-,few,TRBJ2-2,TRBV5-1,CASSLTETGELFF,TGCGCCAGCAGCTTAACAGAAACCGGGGAGCTGTTTTTT
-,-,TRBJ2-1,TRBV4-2,CASGAGANSYNEQFF,TGTGCCAGCGGTGCAGGGGCTAACTCCTACAATGAGCAGTTCTTC
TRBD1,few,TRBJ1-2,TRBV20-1,CSAPDRGQGYGYTF,TGCAGTGCTCCCGACAGGGGGCAAGGCTATGGCTACACCTTC
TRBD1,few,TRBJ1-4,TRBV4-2,CASSQRTGTGGLELFF,TGTGCCAGCAGCCAAAGAACCGGGACAGGGGGGTTGGAACTGTTTTTT
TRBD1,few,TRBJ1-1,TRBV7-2,CASSTRDRENTEAFF,TGTGCCAGCAGCACTCGGGACAGAGAGAACACTGAAGCTTTCTTT
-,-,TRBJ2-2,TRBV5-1,CASSWVGFANTGELFF,TGCGCCAGCAGCTGGGTAGGATTCGCGAACACCGGGGAGCTGTTTTTT
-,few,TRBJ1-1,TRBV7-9,CASRPSGSARREAFF,TGTGCCAGCAGGCCCAGTGGTTCGGCCAGAAGGGAAGCTTTCTTT
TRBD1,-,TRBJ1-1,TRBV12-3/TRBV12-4,CASSRGPRTGNTEAFF,TGTGCCAGCAGCCGTGGCCCCAGGACAGGAAACACTGAAGCTTTCTTT
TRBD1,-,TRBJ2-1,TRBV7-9,CASTPAGTEPYNEQFF,TGTGCCAGCACCCCGGCCGGGACAGAGCCCTACAATGAGCAGTTCTTC
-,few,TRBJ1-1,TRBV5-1,CASSLDGPWDTEAFF,TGCGCCAGCAGCTTGGATGGCCCCTGGGACACTGAAGCTTTCTTT
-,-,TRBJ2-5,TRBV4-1,CASSQGVGLEQETQYF,TGCGCCAGCAGCCAAGGCGTGGGGCTGGAGCAAGAGACCCAGTACTTC
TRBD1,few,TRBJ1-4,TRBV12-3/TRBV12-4,CASKVTGDEKLFF,TGTGCCAGCAAAGTTACAGGGGATGAAAAACTGTTTTTT
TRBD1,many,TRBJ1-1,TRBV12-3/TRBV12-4,CASSWTGGTEAFF,TGTGCCAGCAGTTGGACAGGGGGGACTGAAGCTTTCTTT
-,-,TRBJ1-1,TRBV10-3,CAIGGGRINTNTEAFF,TGTGCCATCGGGGGAGGGCGGATTAATACGAACACTGAAGCTTTCTTT
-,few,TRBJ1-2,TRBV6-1,CASSEAGRALRGYTF,TGTGCCAGCAGTGAAGCTGGGAGGGCGTTGCGAGGCTACACCTTC
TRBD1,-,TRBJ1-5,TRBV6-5,CASSPDRAQPQHF,TGTGCCAGCAGTCCGGACAGGGCTCAGCCCCAGCATTTT
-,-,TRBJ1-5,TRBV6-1,CASSERGTYSNQPQHF,TGTGCCAGCAGTGAAAGGGGGACTTATAGCAATCAGCCCCAGCATTTT
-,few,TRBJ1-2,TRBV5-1,CAGRPDANYGYTF,TGCGCCGGAAGGCCGGACGCTAACTATGGCTACACCTTC
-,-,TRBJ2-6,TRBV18,CASSATGTSGANVLTF,TGTGCCAGCTCAGCGACAGGTACCTCTGGGGCCAACGTCCTGACTTTC
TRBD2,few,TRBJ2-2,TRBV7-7,CASSLKLADAGELFF,TGTGCTAGCAGCTTGAAACTAGCGGACGCCGGGGAGCTGTTTTTT
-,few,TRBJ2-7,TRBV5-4,CASSLPGPNPYEQYF,TGTGCCAGCAGCCTTCCAGGCCCTAATCCCTACGAGCAGTACTTC
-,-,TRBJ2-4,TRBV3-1,CASSPGTIQYF,TGTGCCAGCAGCCCGGGGACTATTCAGTACTTC
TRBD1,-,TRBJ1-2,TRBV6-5,CASSYGTGKDGYTF,TGTGCCAGCAGTTACGGGACAGGGAAGGATGGCTACACCTTC
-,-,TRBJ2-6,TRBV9,CASSVGFGGANVLTF,TGTGCCAGCAGCGTAGGATTCGGTGGGGCCAACGTCCTGACTTTC
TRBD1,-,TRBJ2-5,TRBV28,CASSLFGQGVQETQYF,TGTGCCAGCAGTCTCTTCGGACAGGGCGTACAAGAGACCCAGTACTTC
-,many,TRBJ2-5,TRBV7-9,CASSFPDRLRTQYF,TGTGCCAGCAGCTTCCCGGACCGCCTGCGGACCCAGTACTTC
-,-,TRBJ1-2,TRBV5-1,CASSLTGGAGNYGYTF,TGCGCCAGCAGCTTAACCGGCGGGGCAGGCAACTATGGCTACACCTTC
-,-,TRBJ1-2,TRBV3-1,CASSQGSSYGYTF,TGTGCCAGCAGCCAAGGCAGCAGTTATGGCTACACCTTC
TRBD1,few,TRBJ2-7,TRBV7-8,CASSLKGQLPSYEQYF,TGTGCCAGCAGCTTAAAGGGACAGCTACCTTCCTACGAGCAGTACTTC
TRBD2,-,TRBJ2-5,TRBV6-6,CASNAGTTLQETQYF,TGTGCCAGCAACGCCGGGACTACGCTCCAAGAGACCCAGTACTTC
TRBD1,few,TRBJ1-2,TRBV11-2,CASKGTGGERNYGYTF,TGTGCCAGTAAGGGGACAGGGGGCGAGAGAAACTATGGCTACACCTTC
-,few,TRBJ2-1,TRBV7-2,CASSQTNNEQFF,TGTGCCAGCAGCCAGACCAACAATGAGCAGTTCTTC
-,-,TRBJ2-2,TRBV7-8,CASSINVGAQTGELFF,TGTGCCAGCAGCATTAACGTGGGGGCTCAAACCGGGGAGCTGTTTTTT
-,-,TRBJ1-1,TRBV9,CASSPFDRGLRTEAFF,TGTGCCAGCAGCCCGTTCGATAGGGGTCTTAGGACTGAAGCTTTCTTT
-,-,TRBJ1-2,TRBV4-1,CASSPVEGLVNYGYTF,TGCGCCAGCAGCCCAGTAGAAGGGCTTGTAAACTATGGCTACACCTTC
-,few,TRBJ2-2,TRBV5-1,CASRGVQGNTGELFF,TGCGCCAGCAGAGGTGTTCAGGGGAACACCGGGGAGCTGTTTTTT
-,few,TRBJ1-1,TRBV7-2,CASSFFGGALASNTEAFF,TGTGCCAGCAGCTTTTTTGGAGGGGCGCTTGCATCGAACACTGAAGCTTTCTTT
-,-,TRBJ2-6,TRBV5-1,CASSLEGVGANVLTF,TGCGCCAGCAGCTTGGAGGGGGTTGGGGCCAACGTCCTGACTTTC
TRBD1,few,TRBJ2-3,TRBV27,CASTTQGDTQYF,TGTGCCAGCACCACACAGGGGGATACGCAGTATTTT
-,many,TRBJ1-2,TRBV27,CASSLSGESYGYTF,TGTGCCAGCAGTTTATCGGGGGAAAGCTATGGCTACACCTTC
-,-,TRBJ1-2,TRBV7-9,CASSLERGGYTF,TGTGCCAGCAGCCTCGAGCGGGGTGGCTACACCTTC